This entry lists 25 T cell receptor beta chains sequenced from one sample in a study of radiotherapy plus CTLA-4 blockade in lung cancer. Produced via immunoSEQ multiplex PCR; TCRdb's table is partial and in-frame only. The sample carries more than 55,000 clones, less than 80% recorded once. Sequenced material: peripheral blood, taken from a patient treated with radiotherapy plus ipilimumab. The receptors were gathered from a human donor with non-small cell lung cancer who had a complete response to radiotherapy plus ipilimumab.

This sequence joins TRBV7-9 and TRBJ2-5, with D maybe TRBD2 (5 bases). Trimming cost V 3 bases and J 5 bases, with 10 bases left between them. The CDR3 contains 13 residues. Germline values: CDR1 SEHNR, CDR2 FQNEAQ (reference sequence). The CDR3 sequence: CASSFRERETQYF. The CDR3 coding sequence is TGTGCCAGCAGCTTCCGGGAACGGGAGACCCAGTACTTC.

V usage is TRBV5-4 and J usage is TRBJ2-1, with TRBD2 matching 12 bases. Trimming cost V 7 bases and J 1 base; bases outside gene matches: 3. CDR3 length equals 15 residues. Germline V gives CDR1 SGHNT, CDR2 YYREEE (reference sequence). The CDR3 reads CASGLAGGSYNEQFF. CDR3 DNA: TGTGCCAGCGGCCTAGCGGGGGGGTCCTACAATGAGCAGTTCTTC.

DNA of the CDR3: TGTGCCAGCACCAGAATGGGGGCTTCCACAGATACGCAGTATTTT. As protein: CASTRMGASTDTQYF. V and J are TRBV2 and TRBJ2-3, with D possibly matching TRBD1 (6 bases). The CDR3 covers 15 residues. With 7 bases removed from V and 2 bases from J, the gap between germline ends came to 16 bases. From germline, CDR1 is SNHLY and CDR2 FYNNEI.

CDR3 loop: CAWSIGGGLAGAGWETQYF. As DNA, the CDR3 is TGTGCCTGGAGCATCGGAGGGGGGCTAGCGGGGGCCGGTTGGGAGACCCAGTACTTC. This rearrangement joins TRBV30 to TRBJ2-5; 10 positions agree with TRBD2. Per the germline V gene, CDR1 is GTSNPN and CDR2 is SVGIG (reference sequence). V trimming: 3 bases; J trimming: 5 bases; junction bases outside the gene matches: 21. The CDR3 is 19 residues long.

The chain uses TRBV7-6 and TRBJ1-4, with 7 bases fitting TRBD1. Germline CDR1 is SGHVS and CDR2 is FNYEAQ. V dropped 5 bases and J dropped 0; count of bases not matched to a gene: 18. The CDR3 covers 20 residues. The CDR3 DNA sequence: TGTGCCAGCAGCCCCCCACCGTTACCGGGACAGATGTCAACTAATGAAAAACTGTTTTTT. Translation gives CASSPPPLPGQMSTNEKLFF.

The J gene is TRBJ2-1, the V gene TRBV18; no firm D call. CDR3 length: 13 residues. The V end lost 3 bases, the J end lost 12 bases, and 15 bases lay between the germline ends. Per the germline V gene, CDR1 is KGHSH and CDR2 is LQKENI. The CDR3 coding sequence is TGTGCCAGCTCACCGCCGAGTCAAACTTTGCAGTTCTTC. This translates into CASSPPSQTLQFF.

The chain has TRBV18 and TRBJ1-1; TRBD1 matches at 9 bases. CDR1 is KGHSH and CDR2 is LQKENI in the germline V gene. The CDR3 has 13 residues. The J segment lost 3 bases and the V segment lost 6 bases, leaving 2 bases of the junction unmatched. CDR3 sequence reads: CASSRTGDTEAFF. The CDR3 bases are TGTGCCAGCTCCCGGACAGGGGACACTGAAGCTTTCTTT.

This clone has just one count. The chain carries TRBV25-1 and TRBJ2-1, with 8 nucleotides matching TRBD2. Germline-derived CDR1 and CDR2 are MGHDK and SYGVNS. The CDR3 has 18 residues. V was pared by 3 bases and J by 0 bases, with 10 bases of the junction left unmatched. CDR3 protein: CASSEDFSGISSYNEQFF. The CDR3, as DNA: TGTGCCAGCAGTGAGGATTTTAGCGGGATTAGCTCCTACAATGAGCAGTTCTTC.

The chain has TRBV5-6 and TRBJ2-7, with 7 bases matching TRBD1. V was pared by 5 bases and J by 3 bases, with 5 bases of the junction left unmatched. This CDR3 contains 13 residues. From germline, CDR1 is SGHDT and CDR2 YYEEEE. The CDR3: CASRRTGYYEQYV. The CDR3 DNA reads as TGTGCCAGCAGACGGACAGGATACTACGAGCAGTACGTC.

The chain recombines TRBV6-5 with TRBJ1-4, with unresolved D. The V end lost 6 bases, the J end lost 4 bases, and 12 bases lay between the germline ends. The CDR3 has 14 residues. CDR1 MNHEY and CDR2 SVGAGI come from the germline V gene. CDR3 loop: CASRGTAINEKLFF. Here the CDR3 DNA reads TGTGCCAGCAGGGGCACAGCCATTAATGAAAAACTGTTTTTT.

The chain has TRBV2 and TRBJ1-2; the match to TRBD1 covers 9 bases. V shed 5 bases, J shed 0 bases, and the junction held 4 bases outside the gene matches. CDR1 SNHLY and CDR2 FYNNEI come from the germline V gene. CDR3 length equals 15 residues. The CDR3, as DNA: TGTGCCAGCAGTCTAACAGGGGGCTCTAACTATGGCTACACCTTC. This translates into CASSLTGGSNYGYTF.

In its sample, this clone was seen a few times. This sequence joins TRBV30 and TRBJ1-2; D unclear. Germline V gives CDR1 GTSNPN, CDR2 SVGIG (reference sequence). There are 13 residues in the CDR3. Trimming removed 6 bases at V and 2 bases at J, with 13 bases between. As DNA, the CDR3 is TGTGCCTGCCGGAGACGGGAGAACTATGGCTACACCTTC. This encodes CACRRRENYGYTF.

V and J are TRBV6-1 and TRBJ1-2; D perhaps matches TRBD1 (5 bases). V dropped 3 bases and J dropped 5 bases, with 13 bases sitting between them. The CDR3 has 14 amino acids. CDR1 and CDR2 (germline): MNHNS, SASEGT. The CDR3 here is CASSEGTGKYGYTF. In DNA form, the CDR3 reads TGTGCCAGCAGTGAGGGCACAGGAAAATATGGCTACACCTTC.

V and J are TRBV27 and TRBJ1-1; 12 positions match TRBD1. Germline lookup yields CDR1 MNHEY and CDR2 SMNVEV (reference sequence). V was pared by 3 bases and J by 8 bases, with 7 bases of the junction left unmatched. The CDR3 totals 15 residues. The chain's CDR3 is CASSFPGQGAKEAFF. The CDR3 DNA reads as TGTGCCAGCAGTTTCCCGGGACAGGGGGCAAAGGAAGCTTTCTTT.

The CDR3 DNA is TGCGCCAGCAGCTTGGGTCCAACGAACACCGGGGAGCTGTTTTTT. Encoded protein: CASSLGPTNTGELFF. The V gene is TRBV5-1, the J gene TRBJ2-2; D is ambiguous. CDR3 length equals 15 residues. The V end lost 0 bases, the J end lost 0 bases, and 6 bases lay between the germline ends. Germline CDR1 SGHRS, CDR2 YFSETQ.

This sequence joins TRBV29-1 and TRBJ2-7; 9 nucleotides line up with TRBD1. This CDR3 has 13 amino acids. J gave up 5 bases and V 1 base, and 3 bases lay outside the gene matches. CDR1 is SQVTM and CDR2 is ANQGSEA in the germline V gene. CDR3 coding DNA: TGCAGCGTTGAAGGGGACAGGGAAAACGAGCAGTACTTC. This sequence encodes CSVEGDRENEQYF.

CDR3 residues: CAWGQIYGYTF. CDR3 bases: TGTGCCTGGGGACAGATTTATGGCTACACCTTC. The chain recombines TRBV30 with TRBJ1-2, with a possible D match to TRBD1 (6 bases). There are 11 residues in the CDR3. Germline-derived CDR1 and CDR2 are GTSNPN and SVGIG (reference sequence). Trimming pared 5 bases from V and 5 bases from J, leaving 9 bases between.

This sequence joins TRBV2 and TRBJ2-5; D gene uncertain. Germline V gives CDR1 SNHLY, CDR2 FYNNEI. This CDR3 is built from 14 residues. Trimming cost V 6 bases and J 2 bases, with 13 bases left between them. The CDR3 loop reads CASSGVSMQETQYF. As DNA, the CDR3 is TGTGCCAGCAGCGGAGTAAGCATGCAAGAGACCCAGTACTTC.

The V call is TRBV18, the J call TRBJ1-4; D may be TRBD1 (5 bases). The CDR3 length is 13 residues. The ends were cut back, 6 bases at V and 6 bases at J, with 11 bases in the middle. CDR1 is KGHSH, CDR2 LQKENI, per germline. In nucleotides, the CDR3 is TGTGCCAGCTCCTTTGGGACTGATGAAAAACTGTTTTTT. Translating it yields CASSFGTDEKLFF.

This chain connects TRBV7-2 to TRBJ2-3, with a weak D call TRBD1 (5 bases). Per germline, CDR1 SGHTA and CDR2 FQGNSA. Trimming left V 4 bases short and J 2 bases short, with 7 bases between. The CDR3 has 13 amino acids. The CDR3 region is CASSWGLTDTQYF. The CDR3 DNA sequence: TGTGCCAGCAGCTGGGGCCTCACAGATACGCAGTATTTT.

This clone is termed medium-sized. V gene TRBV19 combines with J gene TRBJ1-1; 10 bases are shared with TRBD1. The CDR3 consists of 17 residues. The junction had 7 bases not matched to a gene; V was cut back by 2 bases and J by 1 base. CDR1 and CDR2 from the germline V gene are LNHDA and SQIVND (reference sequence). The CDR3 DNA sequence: TGTGCCAGTAGTATACGGGGACAGGGGAGGTCGAACACTGAAGCTTTCTTT. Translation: CASSIRGQGRSNTEAFF.

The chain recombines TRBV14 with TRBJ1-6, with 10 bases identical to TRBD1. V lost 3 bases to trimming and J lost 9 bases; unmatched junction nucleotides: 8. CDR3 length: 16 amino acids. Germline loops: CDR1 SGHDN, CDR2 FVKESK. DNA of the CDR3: TGTGCCAGCAGCCAGCGTTCCGGGACAGGGGCTTCACCCCTCCACTTT. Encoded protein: CASSQRSGTGASPLHF.

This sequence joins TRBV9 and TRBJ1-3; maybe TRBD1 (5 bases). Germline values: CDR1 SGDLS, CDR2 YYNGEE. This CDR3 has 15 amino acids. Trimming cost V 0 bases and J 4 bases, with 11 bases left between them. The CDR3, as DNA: TGTGCCAGCAGCGTAGATGGGGCAGAAGGAAACACCATATATTTT. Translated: CASSVDGAEGNTIYF.

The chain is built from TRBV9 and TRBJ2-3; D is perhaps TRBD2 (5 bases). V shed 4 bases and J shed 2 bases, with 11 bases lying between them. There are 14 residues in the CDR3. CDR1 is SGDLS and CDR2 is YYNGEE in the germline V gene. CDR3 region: CASSPRGLTDTQYF. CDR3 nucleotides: TGTGCCAGCAGCCCGCGCGGGCTCACAGATACGCAGTATTTT.

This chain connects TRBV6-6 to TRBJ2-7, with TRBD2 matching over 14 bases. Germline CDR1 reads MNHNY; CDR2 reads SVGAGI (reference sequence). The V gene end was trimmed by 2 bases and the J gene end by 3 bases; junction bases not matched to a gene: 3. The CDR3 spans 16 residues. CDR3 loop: CASSYGGLAGDYEQYV. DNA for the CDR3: TGTGCCAGCAGTTACGGGGGACTAGCGGGAGACTACGAGCAGTACGTC.